This T cell receptor (beta chain) was sequenced in a study of T-cell memory formation after mild COVID-19. This clonotype came up a few times. What it recognizes is unknown. Study findings and constraints: Memory sampled before infection contained some responding clones, suggesting cross-reactive memory joined.

Barcoded TCR alpha and TCR beta cDNA libraries with UMIs came from 5'RACE using constant-segment primers. TCRdb reanalysed the 5' RACE reads using MiXCR and keeps one entry per CDR3 protein. Of a few hundred thousand distinct CDR3 sequences listed, 7.5% to 10% are singletons. The V gene's germline CDR1 is SGHRS and CDR2 YFSETQ. The V and J ends lost 2 bases and 2 bases, in that order; junction bases with no gene match: 6. The CDR3 length is 15 residues. Sequenced: PBMCs or a T cell subset sorted from them (not recorded which). This TCR derives from a man between 18 and 35 years old who had mild COVID-19 (a few samples of this study predate the infection). Cell type and time point are not known. J is TRBJ2-7 and V is TRBV5-1, with 8 bases aligning to TRBD1. The CDR3: CASSFGTGETYEQYF. Here the CDR3 DNA reads TGCGCCAGCAGCTTTGGGACAGGCGAAACCTACGAGCAGTACTTC.